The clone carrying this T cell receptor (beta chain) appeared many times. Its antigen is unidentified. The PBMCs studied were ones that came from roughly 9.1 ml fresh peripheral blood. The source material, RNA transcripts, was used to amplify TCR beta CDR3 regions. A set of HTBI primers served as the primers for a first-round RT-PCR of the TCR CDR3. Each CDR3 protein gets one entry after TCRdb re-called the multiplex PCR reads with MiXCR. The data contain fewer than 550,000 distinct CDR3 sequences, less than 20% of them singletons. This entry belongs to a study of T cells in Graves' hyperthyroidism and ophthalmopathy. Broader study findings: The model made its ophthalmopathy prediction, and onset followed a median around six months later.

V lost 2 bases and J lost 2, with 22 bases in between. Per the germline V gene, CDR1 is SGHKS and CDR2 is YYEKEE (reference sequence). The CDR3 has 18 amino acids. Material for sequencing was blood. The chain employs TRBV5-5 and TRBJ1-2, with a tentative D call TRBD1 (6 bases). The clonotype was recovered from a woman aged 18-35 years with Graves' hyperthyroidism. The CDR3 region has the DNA TGTGCCAGCAGCTTCGACCGCGGACTCGTGGGACAAAACTATGGCTACACCTTC. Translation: CASSFDRGLVGQNYGYTF.